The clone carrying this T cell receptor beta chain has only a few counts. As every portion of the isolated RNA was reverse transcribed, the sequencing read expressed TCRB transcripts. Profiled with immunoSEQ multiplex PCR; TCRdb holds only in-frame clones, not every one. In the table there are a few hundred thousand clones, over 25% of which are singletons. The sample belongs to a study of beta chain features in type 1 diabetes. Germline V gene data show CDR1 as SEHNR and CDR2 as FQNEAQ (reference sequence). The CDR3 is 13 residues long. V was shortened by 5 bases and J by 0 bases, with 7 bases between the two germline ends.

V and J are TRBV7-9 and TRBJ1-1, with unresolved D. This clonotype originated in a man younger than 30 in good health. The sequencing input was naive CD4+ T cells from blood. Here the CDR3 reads CASSTAMNTEAFF. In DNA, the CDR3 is TGTGCCAGCAGCACTGCAATGAACACTGAAGCTTTCTTT.